Listed here is a single T cell receptor beta chain. This record belongs to a study of cytomegalovirus exposure and HLA in healthy donors. A multiplex PCR was run with 60 Vbeta primers and 13 Jbeta primers. Sequencing was performed with immunoSEQ multiplex PCR; in TCRdb, only in-frame clones are kept and a portion is missing. Of some 170,000 clones in the sample, around 80% were seen once. The CDR3 covers 13 residues. The V gene's germline CDR1 is MNHEY and CDR2 SMNVEV (reference sequence). Trimming took off 7 bases at V and 2 bases at J, with 8 bases between the two ends. V usage is TRBV27 and J usage is TRBJ2-2, with D hard to call. The receptor was derived from a woman aged 25 to 39 in good health and CMV-seronegative. The specimen was PBMCs. The CDR3 region is CASNSFNTGELFF. The CDR3 DNA reads TGTGCCAGCAATTCGTTCAACACCGGGGAGCTGTTTTTT.